This paragraph reports one T cell receptor (beta chain). This clone's antigen is unknown. There are no base qualities to consult, and no much larger clone falls within one base. The sample belongs to a study of vaccination effects on CD4 cells after COVID-19 (dated by TCRdb to the early 2020s). Notes on the research overall: Each participant received two doses of an mRNA SARS-CoV-2 vaccine, either BNT162b2 or mRNA-1273. A total of 10 COVID-19 convalescent patients and a few SARS-CoV-2-naive healthy vaccine recipients were included in the full study. In both COVID-19 convalescent patients and infection-naive vaccine recipients, the study compared SARS-CoV-2 spike-specific CD4+ TCR repertoires from before mRNA vaccination with those from after it. The Oncomine TCR Beta short-read assay on an Illumina iSeq 100 was used to sequence cultures from other donors in the study.

V is clipped by 4 bases and J by 6 bases, and the sequence between their germline boundaries is 15 bases long. CDR1 MNHEY and CDR2 SVGAGI were looked up in the germline V gene. Spanning cysteine to phenylalanine, the CDR3 consists of 14 amino acids. Only the CDR3 DNA stays, 42 bases, in frame from base 1. Libraries were built with the immunoSEQ multiplex PCR assay. TCR beta CDR3 sequencing was performed on DNA from the cultured, isolated CD4+ T cells. The published analysis was carried out like this. The analysis removed non-productive TCR sequences, trimmed reads to the CDR3 region, and retained only CDR3s that were 7 or more amino acids long. The MANAFEST web app was used to identify antigen-specific clonotypes by comparing expansion in peptide wells with expansion in reference cultures. To be called positive, a clone needed expansion at FDR<0.05 compared with the reference and with all other wells, an odds ratio greater than 5, and a frequency greater than 0.1% in two replicate wells. Clonotypes significantly expanded in SARS-CoV-2 spike wells and in at least one common cold coronavirus spike condition were defined as cross-reactive. Using the stringdist R package, CDR3 similarity was measured by Levenshtein distance, and unrooted trees were constructed with ape in R 3.6.1. Imported from immuneACCESS, the table was reduced by TCRdb to in-frame sequences with V and J called. These copies leave out some clones; in studies compared against another copy, an unresolved V gene accounts for under half, and the cause of the remainder is not known. V and J calls and clone size come straight from that table; D and trimming were deduced from the DNA. In all, the sample holds 14,000 or so clones, and 76% of those were seen once. 25% of the sample goes to the ten largest clones.

Study-level results and caveats: Among healthy vaccine recipients, nearly all vaccine-induced clones were SARS-CoV-2 mono-reactive, and just 1 of 255 was cross-reactive with common cold coronaviruses. Both infection-induced and vaccine-induced clones contracted markedly at late post-vaccination timepoints, which is consistent with waning T cell responses. Only a small number of convalescent patients were included, and no early post-infection timepoints were available, which limited the study.

To identify antigen-specific CD4+ T cell clonotypes by their expansion, the ViraFEST assay first stimulated PBMC with viral peptide pools and then applied TCR sequencing. After approximately 11 days of culture, CD4+ T cells were isolated with the EasySep CD4+ T cell isolation kit. Negative nucleocapsid antibody results before and after vaccination confirmed that the healthy vaccine recipients had no prior SARS-CoV-2 infection. Each well held roughly 2.2 million PBMC cultured in IMDM containing roughly 4.9% human AB serum, about 10 IU/ml IL-2 and gentamicin, along with around 9.4 ug/ml peptides. Half of the culture medium was replaced with fresh IL-2-containing medium on days 3 and 7. Each peptide stimulation condition was cultured in triplicate wells unless otherwise noted. Using Ficoll-Paque Plus gradient centrifugation, PBMC were separated from whole blood and then either used fresh or cryopreserved at -140C. The spike proteins of SARS-CoV-2 and of the common cold coronaviruses HCoV-NL63, HCoV-OC43 and HCoV-229E were spanned by overlapping peptide pools. The QIAamp micro DNA kit was used to extract genomic DNA from the cultured CD4+ T cells.

The origin of this receptor is a human donor who received a COVID-19 vaccine. The starting material was CD4+ T cells from PBMCs cultured with HCoV-229E spike peptides, obtained before COVID-19 vaccination. In light of the paper, this sample's cell subset or site label describes: HCoV-229E spike overlapping peptide pool stimulation. The sequence is built from TRBV6-5 and TRBJ1-2; perhaps TRBD1 is the D gene, with 5 bases matching. The DNA reads as follows: TGTGCCAGCAGTTCTCTCGAGGGACTTAATGGCTACACCTTC. Its amino acids are CASSSLEGLNGYTF.